These T cell receptor beta chains were read from a single sample in a study of blood T cell repertoires in COVID-19. Here immunoSEQ multiplex PCR was the method, and the copy in TCRdb shows in-frame clones only, minus some. The sample records roughly 270,000 clones, roughly 85% being singletons. Sequencing was performed on PBMCs or T cells enriched from blood (not recorded which). The origin of the receptors is a middle-aged man who had been exposed to COVID-19. Each CDR3 is given with its conserved first and last residue. D genes are given only for firm matches.

TRBV28	14	-	TRBJ2-5	CASSEQEMRETQYF
TRBV2	15	TRBD2	TRBJ2-1	CASNNGRTSFDEQFF
TRBV2	14	-	TRBJ2-6	CASEKSLGANVLTF
TRBV11-2	14	-	TRBJ2-7	CASSTGTHDREQYF
TRBV29-1	14	-	TRBJ2-1	CSVGSQNTNNEQFF
TRBV6-5	12	-	TRBJ1-2	CASARTSEGYTF
TRBV19	14	-	TRBJ2-1	CASSRDSSYNEQFF
TRBV28	15	TRBD1	TRBJ2-7	CASRPSQGAFYEQYF
TRBV11-2	15	TRBD2	TRBJ2-1	CASSLAAGGHNEQFF
TRBV30	14	TRBD1	TRBJ2-7	CAWRPLGTGRKQYF
TRBV7-3	15	TRBD2	TRBJ2-7	CASSSTGGAGNEQYF
TRBV6-5	14	TRBD1	TRBJ1-2	CASSYLQGAQGYTF
TRBV5-5	13	TRBD1	TRBJ2-4	CASSPPGQGVQYF
TRBV3-1/TRBV3-2	17	TRBD2	TRBJ2-5	CASSLRTPLAGEETQYF
TRBV18	16	TRBD1	TRBJ1-2	CASSRAGDSRLYGYTF
TRBV6-5	12	TRBD1	TRBJ1-5	CATGGRPRAQHF
TRBV18	13	-	TRBJ2-7	CASSRTTPYEQYF
TRBV5-1	14	TRBD1	TRBJ2-3	CASSPGTGRNTQYF
TRBV6-6	15	TRBD1	TRBJ1-2	CASSYQDRGPYGYTF
TRBV11-3	14	TRBD2	TRBJ2-4	CASSLSLAADIQYF
TRBV2	14	-	TRBJ1-5	CASRDGRGIQPQHF
TRBV10-2	15	TRBD1	TRBJ1-2	CASSEWDRGLKLYTF
TRBV5-1	16	TRBD2	TRBJ2-7	CASSLRLLADSYEQYF
TRBV9	15	TRBD2	TRBJ2-2	CASSTGTTNTGELFF
TRBV12-3/TRBV12-4	11	-	TRBJ2-5	CASTQGGTQYF
TRBV14	14	-	TRBJ1-1	CASSPLGLNTEAFF
TRBV11-3	17	-	TRBJ2-3	CASSLTGDGTSRDTQYF
TRBV7-9	14	TRBD2	TRBJ2-1	CASSFGTNNNEQFF
TRBV7-8	16	TRBD1	TRBJ1-5	CASSPQTGFRNQPQHF
TRBV5-1	16	TRBD1	TRBJ1-2	CASTPGRQGPNYGYTF
TRBV5-1	18	TRBD2	TRBJ2-7	CASRKETGTSSHSYEQYF
TRBV7-7	15	-	TRBJ1-3	CASSQGSPGSGTIYF
TRBV3-1/TRBV3-2	18	TRBD2	TRBJ2-7	CASSQVVGGSSGRDEQYF
TRBV6-1	16	TRBD2	TRBJ2-1	CASSDTSGSSYNEQFF
TRBV3-1/TRBV3-2	14	TRBD1	TRBJ1-6	CASSQAGGGSPLHF